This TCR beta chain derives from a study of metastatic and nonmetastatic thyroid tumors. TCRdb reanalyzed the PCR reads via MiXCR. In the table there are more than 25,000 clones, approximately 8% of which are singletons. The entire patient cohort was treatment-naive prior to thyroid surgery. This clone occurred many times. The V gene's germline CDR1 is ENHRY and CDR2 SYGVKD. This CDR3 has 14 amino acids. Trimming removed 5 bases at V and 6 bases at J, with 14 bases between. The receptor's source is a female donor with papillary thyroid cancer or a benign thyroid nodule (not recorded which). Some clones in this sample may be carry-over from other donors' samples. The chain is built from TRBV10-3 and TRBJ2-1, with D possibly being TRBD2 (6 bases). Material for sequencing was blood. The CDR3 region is CAISKGQGGNEQFF. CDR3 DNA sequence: TGTGCCATCAGTAAGGGGCAGGGAGGCAATGAGCAGTTCTTC.